A single sample gave rise to the 21 T cell receptor beta chains below, sequenced in a study of blood T cells in healthy people across ages. Together with a sample-barcoded 5' primer, a J-beta primer mix was included in a second PCR lasting roughly 6 to 12 cycles. A single record per CDR3 protein comes from TCRdb applying MiXCR to the 5' RACE reads. The table lists some 700,000 distinct CDR3 sequences, 40% to 45% of them singletons. Sequencing used blood. Source of these receptors: a woman in her sixties or seventies in good health.

V is TRBV3-1 and J is TRBJ1-2; 9 bases are a match to TRBD1. The CDR3 length is 15 residues. The junction had 5 bases not matched to a gene; V was cut back by 0 bases and J by 6 bases. Germline V gene data show CDR1 as LGHDT and CDR2 as YNNKEL (reference sequence). Here the CDR3 DNA reads TGTGCCAGCAGCCAAGAACCGGGACAGGGTCATGGCTACACCTTC. It is translated as CASSQEPGQGHGYTF.

The chain employs TRBV9 and TRBJ1-4, with D unclear. The V gene's germline CDR1 is SGDLS and CDR2 YYNGEE. Trimming left V 2 bases short and J 1 base short, with 9 bases between. The CDR3 totals 15 residues. The CDR3 coding sequence is TGTGCCAGCAGCGTCGAAGTGGGAACTAATGAAAAACTGTTTTTT. This codes for CASSVEVGTNEKLFF.

The rearrangement joins TRBV25-1 to TRBJ2-5; 9 nucleotides align to TRBD2. Germline CDR1 and CDR2: MGHDK and SYGVNS. The CDR3 is 15 amino acids. The ends lost 7 bases at V and 5 bases at J; junction bases unmatched: 11. The CDR3 protein is CASKISGGSGETQYF. In DNA form, the CDR3 reads TGTGCCAGCAAAATCAGCGGGGGGTCTGGGGAGACCCAGTACTTC. The variable domain in full, completed from reference TRBV25-1 and TRBJ2-5, reads EADIYQTPRYLVIGTGKKITLECSQTMGHDKMYWYQQDPGMELHLIHYSYGVNSTEKGDLSSESTVSRIRTEHFPLTLESARPSHTSQYLCASKISGGSGETQYFGPGTRLLVL.

This clonotype was counted at least ten times. The V gene is TRBV20-1, the J gene TRBJ2-3; tentatively, D is TRBD2 (6 bases). Trimming pared 2 bases from V and 1 base from J, leaving 13 bases between. The CDR3 is 15 residues long. Germline assignment: CDR1 DFQATT and CDR2 SNEGSKA (reference sequence). CDR3 sequence reads: CSARSPRGGTDTQYF. CDR3 in DNA: TGCAGTGCTAGAAGCCCGCGGGGAGGCACAGATACGCAGTATTTT.

The chain employs TRBV6-5 and TRBJ1-2; 7 positions agree with TRBD1. Germline V lookup: CDR1 MNHEY, CDR2 SVGAGI. This CDR3 comprises 14 residues. V was pared by 6 bases and J by 4 bases, with 8 bases of the junction left unmatched. In nucleotides, the CDR3 is TGTGCCAGCAGGGTGGGACAGAGCACCTATGGCTACACCTTC. Amino acid sequence: CASRVGQSTYGYTF.

This clonotype was found a few times. The V gene is TRBV2, the J gene TRBJ2-1, with D perhaps matching TRBD2 (5 bases). Germline V gives CDR1 SNHLY, CDR2 FYNNEI. V lost 8 bases and J 7 bases, leaving 18 bases between the germline ends. The CDR3 contains 14 residues. This CDR3 reads CASGGYLALNEQFF. The CDR3 nucleotides read TGTGCCAGCGGCGGATACCTAGCCCTAAATGAGCAGTTCTTC.

This clonotype showed up just once. This clone may be a read error of a much larger clone one base away. V and J are TRBV25-1 and TRBJ2-4, with a weak D call TRBD1 (6 bases). Gene TRBJ2-7 matches the end of the DNA better, so the J call may be wrong. The CDR3 has 16 residues. CDR1 and CDR2 (germline): MGHDK, SYGVNS. The CDR3 reads CASRPKGTKGAYEQYF. The CDR3 DNA sequence: TGTGCCAGCAGACCCAAGGGGACAAAGGGAGCTTACGAGCAGTACTTC.

The chain employs TRBV6-6 and TRBJ1-1; maybe TRBD1 (5 bases). From germline, CDR1 is MNHNY and CDR2 SVGAGI (reference sequence). This CDR3 is built from 13 residues. The ends were cut back, 2 bases at V and 6 bases at J, with 10 bases in the middle. In nucleotides, the CDR3 is TGTGCCAGCAGTTACGGAGAGACAGCTGAAGCTTTCTTT. Translating it yields CASSYGETAEAFF.

V and J are TRBV24-1 and TRBJ1-5; D is uncertain. Trimming cost V 9 bases and J 2 bases, with 10 bases left between them. This CDR3 contains 13 residues. The germline V gene encodes CDR1 KGHDR and CDR2 SFDVKD. The CDR3, as DNA: TGTGCCACCGCCGGGCAGGGCAATCAGCCCCAGCATTTT. It yields the protein CATAGQGNQPQHF.

There are many counts of this clonotype. This chain joins TRBV5-1 and TRBJ2-5; D unresolved. The V and J ends lost 0 bases and 2 bases respectively, with 8 bases between them. CDR1 is SGHRS and CDR2 is YFSETQ in the germline V gene. The CDR3 is 14 amino acids. CDR3 residues: CASSLVPEQETQYF. The CDR3 DNA reads TGCGCCAGCAGCTTGGTGCCGGAACAAGAGACCCAGTACTTC.

The V call is TRBV12-3 or TRBV12-4, the J call TRBJ2-5; the match to TRBD2 covers 12 bases. The DNA end is a closer match to TRBJ2-7, so the J assignment may be wrong. The CDR3 extends over 13 amino acids. CDR3 DNA sequence: TGTGCCAGCAGTCCTAGCGGGAGGGACGAGCAGTACTTC. Its protein product is CASSPSGRDEQYF.

This clonotype appeared many times. This chain links TRBV7-2 with TRBJ2-7, with D possibly called TRBD1 or TRBD2 (6 bases each). The CDR3 extends over 15 amino acids. Trimming removed 4 bases from V and 0 bases from J, with 13 bases in between. Germline CDR1 is SGHTA and CDR2 is FQGNSA. The DNA of the CDR3 is TGTGCCAGCAGCTGGGACGGGGGCAGCTCCTACGAGCAGTACTTC. It specifies CASSWDGGSSYEQYF.

This clonotype was found a few times. The chain couples TRBV24-1 to TRBJ1-5, with D unresolved. There are 14 residues in the CDR3. Trimming left V 7 bases short and J 1 base short, with 10 bases between. Germline CDR1 reads KGHDR; CDR2 reads SFDVKD. CDR3 residues: CATSYAGSNQPQHF. The DNA for the CDR3 is TGTGCCACCAGCTACGCGGGGAGCAATCAGCCCCAGCATTTT.

This clonotype was counted a few times. The J gene is TRBJ2-2, the V gene TRBV27; TRBD1 agrees at 7 bases. V trimming: 2 bases; J trimming: 2 bases; junction bases outside the gene matches: 5. The CDR3 sequence is 16 residues long. Germline V gene data show CDR1 as MNHEY and CDR2 as SMNVEV (reference sequence). As DNA, the CDR3 is TGTGCCAGCAGTTTAAACAGGGGCCTAAACACCGGGGAGCTGTTTTTT. Translation: CASSLNRGLNTGELFF.

The chain is built from TRBV28 and TRBJ2-6; no clear D gene. Germline V gives CDR1 MDHEN, CDR2 SYDVKM. V lost 8 bases, J lost 0 bases, and 11 bases lay in between. The CDR3 has 15 amino acids. The CDR3 coding sequence is TGTGCCAGCGGAGTCTCAGGCTCTGGGGCCAACGTCCTGACTTTC. Amino acid sequence: CASGVSGSGANVLTF.

CDR3 residues: CASTGTSAGTEQYF. In DNA, the CDR3 is TGTGCCAGCACAGGGACTAGCGCCGGTACTGAGCAGTACTTC. The chain combines TRBV2 with TRBJ2-5; 10 positions agree with TRBD2. Germline V lookup: CDR1 SNHLY, CDR2 FYNNEI. The V and J ends lost 7 bases and 11 bases, in that order; junction bases with no gene match: 13. This CDR3 has 14 residues.

This clonotype was counted only a few times. The rearrangement joins TRBV4-2 to TRBJ2-7; D not certain. Trimming took off 4 bases at V and 3 bases at J, with 13 bases between the two ends. Germline V gene lookup returns CDR1 LGHNA and CDR2 YNFKEQ. The CDR3 extends over 14 amino acids. For the CDR3, the DNA is TGTGCCAGCAGCCCTACTACAGTTGACTACGAGCAGTACTTC. Its translation: CASSPTTVDYEQYF.

This chain joins TRBV5-1 and TRBJ2-7; TRBD2 matches at 9 bases. V shed 3 bases, J shed 7 bases, and the junction held 11 bases outside the gene matches. The V gene's germline CDR1 is SGHRS and CDR2 YFSETQ. The CDR3 is 15 residues long. CDR3 bases: TGCGCCAGCAGCTACGGGTTAGCGGGAGAGGGTGAGCAGTACTTC. This sequence encodes CASSYGLAGEGEQYF.

The gene calls are TRBV6-2 or TRBV6-3 and TRBJ1-6, with D perhaps matching TRBD1 (6 bases). V lost 0 bases and J lost 9, with 15 bases in between. This CDR3 contains 16 residues. Germline assignment: CDR1 MNHEY and CDR2 SVGEGT. In DNA, the CDR3 is TGTGCCAGCAGTTACTCAGGGGGAGTTAGTGGTTCACCCCTCCACTTT. Its translation is CASSYSGGVSGSPLHF.

This clonotype occurred many times. The DNA for the CDR3 is TGTGCCAGCAGCGTAAGCTCCTACGAGCAGTACTTC. It specifies CASSVSSYEQYF. The V and J genes are TRBV6-2 or TRBV6-3 and TRBJ2-7; D not certain. The CDR3 is 12 residues long. Trimming stripped 6 bases from V and 0 bases from J, with 6 bases between. CDR1 and CDR2 from the germline V gene are MNHEY and SVGEGT.

The chain employs TRBV20-1 and TRBJ2-5; 12 bases fit TRBD1. There are 14 residues in the CDR3. After removal of 4 bases from V and 5 bases from J, the junction contained 5 bases not matched to a gene. CDR1 and CDR2 (germline): DFQATT, SNEGSKA (reference sequence). The chain's CDR3 is CSAKHGTGGETQYF. The CDR3, as DNA: TGCAGTGCTAAACACGGGACAGGGGGCGAGACCCAGTACTTC.